This T cell receptor (beta chain) was sequenced for a study of T cells in Graves' hyperthyroidism and ophthalmopathy. Findings and limits, study-wide: Blood also held most thyroid clonotypes expanded beyond 0.001.

Researchers took RNA transcripts and amplified the TCR beta CDR3 regions from them. The TCR CDR3 first-round RT-PCR relied on the HTBI primer set. TCRdb re-called the multiplex PCR reads through MiXCR, storing one row per CDR3 protein. The repertoire holds about 500,000 distinct CDR3 sequences, more than 15% seen once, with roughly 15% in the top ten. Comment on this clonotype: Its target is not known.

This TCR was recovered from a woman aged 18-29 years with Graves' ophthalmopathy. Sequencing used blood.

In DNA form, the CDR3 reads TGCAGTGCTAGTTCGGGGGCGGGAGGGCCAAATACGCAGTATTTT. Translation gives CSASSGAGGPNTQYF. The V gene is TRBV20-1, the J gene TRBJ2-3, with TRBD2 identical over 9 bases. Germline V gives CDR1 DFQATT, CDR2 SNEGSKA (reference sequence). The CDR3 runs 15 residues. V shed 3 bases and J 7 bases; nucleotides not matched to a gene: 11.